This T cell receptor beta chain stems from a study of T-cell reconstitution after alpha-beta-depleted transplantation in children. Study-level points and caveats: Where some patients showed high TCRbeta diversity at day 60, it came from recipient T cells and thymic progenitors that had survived. T cells produced anew were the main source of T-cell counts and diversity one year after transplant. Several hundred graft clones that had expanded were reportedly the source of alpha-beta T cells about two months after transplant.

Unique molecular identifiers were built into the TCRbeta library. MiXCR, run by TCRdb on the PCR reads, gives a single entry per CDR3 protein. Among 200,000 to 250,000 distinct CDR3 sequences listed, 20% to 30% were seen once. V lost 7 bases to trimming and J lost 0 bases, with 15 bases between them. Germline V CDR1 and CDR2: SQVTM, ANQGSEA. The CDR3 has 14 amino acids. A note on this clonotype: No antigen is known for it.

This rearrangement joins TRBV29-1 to TRBJ1-1; unclear D gene. This TCR was recovered from a female patient between 2 and 15 years old who had a stem cell transplant for congenital amegakaryocytic thrombocytopenia, so the T cells may come from the graft donor. The input for sequencing was PBMCs, mostly from graft donor cells, taken 360 days after TCRalphabeta/CD19-depleted stem cell transplant. This CDR3 reads CSAAPGAMNTEAFF. The CDR3 DNA reads as TGCAGCGCCGCTCCGGGCGCAATGAACACTGAAGCTTTCTTT.